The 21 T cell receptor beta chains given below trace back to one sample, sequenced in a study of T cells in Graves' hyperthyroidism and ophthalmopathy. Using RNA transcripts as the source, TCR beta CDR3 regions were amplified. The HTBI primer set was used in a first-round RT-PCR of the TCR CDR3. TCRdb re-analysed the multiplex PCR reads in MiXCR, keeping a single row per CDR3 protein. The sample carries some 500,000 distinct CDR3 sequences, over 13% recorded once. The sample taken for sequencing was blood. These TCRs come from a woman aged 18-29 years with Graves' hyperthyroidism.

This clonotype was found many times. CDR3 coding DNA: TGTGCCACCTCGGGGGGACCCAATCAGCCCCAGCATTTT. This gives the protein CATSGGPNQPQHF. This rearrangement joins TRBV11-2 to TRBJ1-5; D may be TRBD1 (5 bases). V lost 10 bases and J lost 3, with 13 bases in between. Germline-derived CDR1 and CDR2 are SGHAT and FQNNGV. This CDR3 spans 13 amino acids.

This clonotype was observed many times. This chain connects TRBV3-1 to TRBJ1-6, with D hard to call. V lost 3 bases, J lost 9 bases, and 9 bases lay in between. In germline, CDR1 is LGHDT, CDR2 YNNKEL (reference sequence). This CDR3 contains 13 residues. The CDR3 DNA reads TGTGCCAGCAGCCACGGTAGAGGTTCACCCCTCCACTTT. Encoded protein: CASSHGRGSPLHF.

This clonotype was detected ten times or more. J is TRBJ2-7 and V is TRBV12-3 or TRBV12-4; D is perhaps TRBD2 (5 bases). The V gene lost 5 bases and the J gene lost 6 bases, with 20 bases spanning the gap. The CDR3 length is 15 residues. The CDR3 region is CASSDDSIGVGEQYV. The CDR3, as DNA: TGTGCCAGCAGTGATGACTCCATCGGGGTAGGCGAGCAGTACGTC.

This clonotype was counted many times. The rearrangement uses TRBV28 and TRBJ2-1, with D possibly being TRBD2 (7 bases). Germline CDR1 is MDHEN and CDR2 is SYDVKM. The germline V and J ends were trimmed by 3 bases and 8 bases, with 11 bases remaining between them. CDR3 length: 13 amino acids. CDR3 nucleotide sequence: TGTGCCAGCAGTTTGGGGGGGGGCTATGAGCAGTTCTTC. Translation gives CASSLGGGYEQFF.

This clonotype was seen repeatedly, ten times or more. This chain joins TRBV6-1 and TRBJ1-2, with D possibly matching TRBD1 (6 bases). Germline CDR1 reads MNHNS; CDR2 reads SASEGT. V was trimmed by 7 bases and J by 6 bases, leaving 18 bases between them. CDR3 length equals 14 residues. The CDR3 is CASNTGFQFNGYTF. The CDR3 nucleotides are TGTGCCAGCAATACAGGGTTTCAGTTTAATGGCTACACCTTC.

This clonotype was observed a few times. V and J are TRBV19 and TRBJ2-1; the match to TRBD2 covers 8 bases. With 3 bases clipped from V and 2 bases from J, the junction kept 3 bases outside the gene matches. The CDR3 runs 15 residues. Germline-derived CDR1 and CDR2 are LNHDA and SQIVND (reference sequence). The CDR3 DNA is TGTGCCAGTAGTATTGGCGGGAGGACCTACAATGAGCAGTTCTTC. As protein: CASSIGGRTYNEQFF.

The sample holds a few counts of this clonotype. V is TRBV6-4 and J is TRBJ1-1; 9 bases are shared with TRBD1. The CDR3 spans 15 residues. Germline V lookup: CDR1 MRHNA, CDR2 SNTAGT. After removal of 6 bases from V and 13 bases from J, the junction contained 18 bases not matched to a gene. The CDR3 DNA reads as TGTGCCAGCAGCACCGGGACAGGGACGTTTGAGGGGGTTTTCTTT. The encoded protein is CASSTGTGTFEGVFF.

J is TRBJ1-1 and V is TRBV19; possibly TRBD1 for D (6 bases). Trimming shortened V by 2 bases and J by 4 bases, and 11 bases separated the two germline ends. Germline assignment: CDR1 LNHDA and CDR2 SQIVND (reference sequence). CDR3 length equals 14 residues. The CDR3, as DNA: TGTGCCAGTAGTATAATGCAGGGGAGCACTGAAGCTTTCTTT. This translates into CASSIMQGSTEAFF.

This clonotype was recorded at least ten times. The CDR3 protein is CASSEWAGREQYV. In nucleotides, the CDR3 is TGTGCCAGCAGTGAATGGGCAGGGAGGGAGCAGTACGTC. The chain couples TRBV6-1 to TRBJ2-7, with D possibly being TRBD2 (6 bases). There are 13 residues in the CDR3. Trimming cost V 2 bases and J 7 bases, with 12 bases left between them. Germline CDR1 is MNHNS and CDR2 is SASEGT.

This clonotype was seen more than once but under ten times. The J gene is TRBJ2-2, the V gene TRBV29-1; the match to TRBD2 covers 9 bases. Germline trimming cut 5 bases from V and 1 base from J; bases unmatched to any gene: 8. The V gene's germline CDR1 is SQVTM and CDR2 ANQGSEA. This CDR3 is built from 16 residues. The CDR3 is CSVKLAGNLNTGELFF. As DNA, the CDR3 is TGCAGCGTTAAGCTAGCGGGGAACCTGAACACCGGGGAGCTGTTTTTT.

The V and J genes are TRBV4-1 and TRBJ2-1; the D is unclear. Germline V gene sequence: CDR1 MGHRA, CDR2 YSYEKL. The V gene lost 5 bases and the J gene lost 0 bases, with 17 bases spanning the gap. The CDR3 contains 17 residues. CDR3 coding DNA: TGCGCCAGCAGCTCCCTAACGCCTTGGGGCTCCTACAATGAGCAGTTCTTC. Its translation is CASSSLTPWGSYNEQFF.

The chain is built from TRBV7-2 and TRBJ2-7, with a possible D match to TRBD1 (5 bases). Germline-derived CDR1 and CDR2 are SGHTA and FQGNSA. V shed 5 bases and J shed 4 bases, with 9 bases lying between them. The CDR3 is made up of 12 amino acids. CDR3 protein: CASSITGYEQYV. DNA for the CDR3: TGTGCCAGCAGCATAACAGGTTACGAGCAGTACGTC.

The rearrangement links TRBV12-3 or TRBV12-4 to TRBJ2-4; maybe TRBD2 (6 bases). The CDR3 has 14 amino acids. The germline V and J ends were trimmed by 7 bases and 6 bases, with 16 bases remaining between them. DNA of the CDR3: TGTGCCAGCACCGGAGGGGTTGCAGGAAACATTCAGTACTTC. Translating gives CASTGGVAGNIQYF.

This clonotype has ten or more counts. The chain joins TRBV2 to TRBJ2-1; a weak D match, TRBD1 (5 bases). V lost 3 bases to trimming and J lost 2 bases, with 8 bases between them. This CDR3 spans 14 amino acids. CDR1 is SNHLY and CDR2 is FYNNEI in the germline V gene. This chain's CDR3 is CASSEGRAYNEQFF. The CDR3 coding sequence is TGTGCCAGCAGTGAGGGCAGGGCCTACAATGAGCAGTTCTTC.

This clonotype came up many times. The DNA for the CDR3 is TGTGCCAGCAGCCAAGACCCCGGGAGGGGCTACACCTTC. This translates into CASSQDPGRGYTF. The V gene is TRBV14, the J gene TRBJ1-2, with D uncertain. This CDR3 comprises 13 residues. V shed 0 bases and J shed 8 bases, with 10 bases lying between them. Germline-derived CDR1 and CDR2 are SGHDN and FVKESK.

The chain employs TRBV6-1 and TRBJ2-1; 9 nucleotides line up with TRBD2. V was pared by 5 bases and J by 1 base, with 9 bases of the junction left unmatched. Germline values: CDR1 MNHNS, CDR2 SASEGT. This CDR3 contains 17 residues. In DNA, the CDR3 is TGTGCCAGCAGTCGATATAGCGGGAGTCCTTCCTACAATGAGCAGTTCTTC. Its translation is CASSRYSGSPSYNEQFF.

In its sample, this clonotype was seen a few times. The CDR3 loop reads CASSFRELSNYGYTF. As DNA, the CDR3 is TGTGCCAGCAGTTTCCGGGAGCTTTCTAACTATGGCTACACCTTC. The chain is built from TRBV6-1 and TRBJ1-2; D remains unclear. Trimming took 5 bases from V and 0 from J, leaving 13 bases between them. The CDR3 length is 15 residues. CDR1 MNHNS and CDR2 SASEGT come from the germline V gene.

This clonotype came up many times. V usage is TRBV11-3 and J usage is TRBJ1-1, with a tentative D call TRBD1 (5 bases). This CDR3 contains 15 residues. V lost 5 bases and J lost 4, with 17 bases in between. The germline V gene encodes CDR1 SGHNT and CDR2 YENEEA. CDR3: CASSARVLGSTEAFF. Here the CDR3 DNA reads TGTGCCAGCAGCGCCAGGGTATTGGGATCCACTGAAGCTTTCTTT.

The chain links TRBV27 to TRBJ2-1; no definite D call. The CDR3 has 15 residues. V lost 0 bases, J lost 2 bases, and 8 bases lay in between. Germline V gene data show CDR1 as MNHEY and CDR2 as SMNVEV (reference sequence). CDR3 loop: CASSLSRPPYNEQFF. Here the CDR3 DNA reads TGTGCCAGCAGTTTATCAAGGCCCCCCTACAATGAGCAGTTCTTC.

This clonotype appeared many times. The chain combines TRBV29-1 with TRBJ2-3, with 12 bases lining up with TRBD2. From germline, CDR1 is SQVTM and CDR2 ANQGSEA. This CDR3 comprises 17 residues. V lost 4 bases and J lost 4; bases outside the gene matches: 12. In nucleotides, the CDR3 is TGCAGCGTTGCCCCTAGCGGGAGGGCCAGAGAATCAGATACGCAGTATTTT. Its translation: CSVAPSGRARESDTQYF.

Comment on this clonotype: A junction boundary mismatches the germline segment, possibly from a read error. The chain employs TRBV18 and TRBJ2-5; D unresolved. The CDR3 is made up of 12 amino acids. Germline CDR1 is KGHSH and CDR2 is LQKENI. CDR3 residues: CASPPYQETQYF. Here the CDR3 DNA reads TGTGCCAGCCCACCCTACCAAGAGACCCAGTACTTC.